This T cell receptor (beta chain) comes out of a study of cytomegalovirus exposure and HLA in healthy donors. Comment on this clone: Its specificity is unknown.

The study ran its PCR with 60 Vbeta and 13 Jbeta primers. The assay was immunoSEQ multiplex PCR, and TCRdb's table has in-frame clones only and misses some. The sample contains some 130,000 clones, about 77% of which appear only once. V was clipped by 4 bases and J by 3 bases, with 2 bases between them. Germline V gives CDR1 MRHNA, CDR2 SNTAGT. The CDR3 spans 11 residues. Broader study findings: Immune exposure information comprised only CMV serostatus. Indistinguishability led to the exclusion of some V segments, TRBV6-2 and TRBV6-3 included.

This receptor was taken from a woman between 35 and 50 years old in good health and CMV-seronegative. The source material was PBMCs. The chain couples TRBV6-4 to TRBJ2-3; D is unclear. DNA for the CDR3: TGTGCCAGCAGTGTAACAGATACGCAGTATTTT. Amino acid sequence: CASSVTDTQYF.